What follows describes a single T cell receptor beta chain. This sample is part of a study of blood T cell repertoires in COVID-19. Study-level background: The United States, Italy and Spain supplied acute and convalescent COVID-19 samples.

Some clones are missing from TCRdb's copy, which holds only in-frame ones; the method was immunoSEQ multiplex PCR. The sample holds some 70,000 clones; roughly 72% are singletons and the top ten take around 14%. Losses at the gene ends were 0 bases for V and 3 bases for J; bases not matched to a gene: 7. The CDR3 runs 17 residues. Looked up from germline, CDR1 is SGHTA and CDR2 is FQGNSA. The chain is built from TRBV7-2 and TRBJ2-2, with 7 positions matching TRBD2. Source material: peripheral blood. The TCR was taken from a man in his sixties with COVID-19, enrolled during active disease. DNA of the CDR3: TGTGCCAGCAGCTTAGCGGTGACTAGCTCGTACACCGGGGAGCTGTTTTTT. It specifies CASSLAVTSSYTGELFF.